Detailed here is one T cell receptor beta chain. The data derive from a study of blood T cell repertoires in COVID-19. TCRdb keeps only in-frame clones here, not all; method: immunoSEQ multiplex PCR. Of 330,000 or so clones listed, 80% to 95% are singletons. The TCR comes from a woman aged 25 to 39 who had recovered from COVID-19. Sequenced: PBMCs or T cells enriched from blood (not recorded which).

Written as DNA, the CDR3 is TGTGCCAGCAGTTCGCCCCCAGGGGGCGCACCTGAAGCTTTCTTT. Translating it yields CASSSPPGGAPEAFF. V is TRBV28 and J is TRBJ1-1; the match to TRBD1 covers 8 bases. Trimming cost V 4 bases and J 6 bases; bases outside gene matches: 10. This CDR3 contains 15 residues. The germline gives CDR1 MDHEN, CDR2 SYDVKM.